Detailed here is one T cell receptor beta chain. Germline V gives CDR1 MGHRA, CDR2 YSYEKL. This CDR3 region has 15 residues. Trimming stripped 0 bases from V and 2 bases from J, with 11 bases between. This sample is drawn from a study of CD8 T cells in Susac syndrome. It was with random hexamers that about 0.45 to 1 ug RNA was reverse transcribed. TCR beta CDR3 was amplified by immunoSEQ multiplex PCR. This amplification extended across 54 Vbeta and 13 Jbeta segments. TCRdb reanalysed the immunoSEQ multiplex PCR reads using MiXCR and keeps one entry per CDR3 protein. Of some 170,000 distinct CDR3 sequences listed, about 95% were seen once; the top ten hold over 0.08%.

Sequenced sample: CD4+ T cells from PBMCs. The gene calls are TRBV4-1 and TRBJ2-7; D may be TRBD2 (6 bases). The source of this sequence is a human donor in good health. The CDR3 DNA sequence: TGCGCCAGCAGCCAAGAGGAGGGCGGAACCTACGAGCAGTACTTC. This translates into CASSQEEGGTYEQYF.